Below are 9 T cell receptor beta chains sequenced from a single sample in a study of T cell responses to AZD1222 COVID-19 vaccine. Method: immunoSEQ multiplex PCR; TCRdb's copy keeps in-frame clones and lacks some. The sample holds 120,000 to 150,000 clones; about 89% are singletons and the top ten take around 5%. Material: peripheral blood, obtained on day 0 of AZD1222 vaccination. The receptor source for this set is an adult in good health.

The gene calls are TRBV5-1 and TRBJ1-2, with a tentative D call TRBD1 (5 bases). The CDR3 consists of 15 residues. V was shortened by 0 bases and J by 5 bases, with 14 bases between the two germline ends. Germline-derived CDR1 and CDR2 are SGHRS and YFSETQ. The DNA for the CDR3 is TGCGCCAGCAGCTTGGCCGGGGCAACCGCTTATGGCTACACCTTC. Protein: CASSLAGATAYGYTF.

The chain is built from TRBV12-5 and TRBJ2-2, with D perhaps TRBD2 (5 bases). The CDR3 is 13 residues long. Trimming stripped 6 bases from V and 1 base from J, with 6 bases between. In germline, CDR1 is LGHNT, CDR2 FRNRAP. CDR3 protein: CASGRGNTGELFF. The DNA of the CDR3 is TGTGCTAGTGGCCGGGGGAACACCGGGGAGCTGTTTTTT. Drawing the rest from reference TRBV12-5 and TRBJ2-2, the complete variable domain is DARVTQTPRHKVTEMGQEVTMRCQPILGHNTVFWYRQTMMQGLELLAYFRNRAPLDDSGMPKDRFSAEMPDATLATLKIQPSEPRDSAVYFCASGRGNTGELFFGEGSRLTVL.

J is TRBJ1-1 and V is TRBV7-6, with D maybe TRBD1 (6 bases). Per the germline V gene, CDR1 is SGHVS and CDR2 is FNYEAQ. With 5 bases removed from V and 6 bases from J, the gap between germline ends came to 25 bases. The CDR3 consists of 17 residues. In DNA form, the CDR3 reads TGTGCCAGCAGCCAAGTCGGTGGGGGACATCCCGCCGCTGAAGCTTTCTTT. Its protein is CASSQVGGGHPAAEAFF.

The chain has TRBV7-2 and TRBJ1-3; D gene uncertain. The CDR3 extends over 16 amino acids. CDR1 is SGHTA and CDR2 is FQGNSA in the germline V gene. V lost 1 base to trimming and J lost 0 bases, with 10 bases between them. The CDR3 is CASSLGGRSSGNTIYF. The CDR3 nucleotides read TGTGCCAGCAGCTTAGGTGGCAGGAGCTCTGGAAACACCATATATTTT. The full variable domain, its missing parts supplied by reference TRBV7-2 and TRBJ1-3, is GAGVSQSPSNKVTEKGKDVELRCDPISGHTALYWYRQSLGQGLEFLIYFQGNSAPDKSGLPSDRFSAERTGGSVSTLTIQRTQQEDSAVYLCASSLGGRSSGNTIYFGEGSWLTVV.

The chain couples TRBV5-1 to TRBJ2-1; 14 bases map to TRBD2. The ends lost 2 bases at V and 3 bases at J; junction bases unmatched: 10. The CDR3 loop spans 19 amino acids. Per the germline V gene, CDR1 is SGHRS and CDR2 is YFSETQ. CDR3 in amino acids: CASSFPHQGLAGVYNEQFF. The CDR3 DNA reads TGCGCCAGCAGCTTCCCCCATCAGGGACTAGCGGGAGTCTACAATGAGCAGTTCTTC.

This clone was picked up one time. CDR3 coding DNA: TGTGCCAGTAGTATAGATTTGACAGGAAACTATGGCTACACCTTC. Translating gives CASSIDLTGNYGYTF. This chain connects TRBV19 to TRBJ1-2, with D perhaps matching TRBD1 (6 bases). CDR1 is LNHDA and CDR2 is SQIVND in the germline V gene (reference sequence). The CDR3 spans 15 residues. V shed 0 bases and J shed 2 bases, with 10 bases lying between them.

The chain joins TRBV6-5 to TRBJ1-5; 9 bases are a match to TRBD1. Looked up from germline, CDR1 is MNHEY and CDR2 is SVGAGI. With V trimmed by 6 bases and J by 7 bases, 7 bases remained unmatched. CDR3 size: 14 residues. Here the CDR3 DNA reads TGTGCCAGCAGACCCACAGGGGGCGACCAGCCCCAGCATTTT. Its translation: CASRPTGGDQPQHF.

The gene calls are TRBV14 and TRBJ2-7; D might be TRBD2 (6 bases). This CDR3 contains 17 residues. V was trimmed by 1 base and J by 6 bases, leaving 22 bases between them. Germline V CDR1 and CDR2: SGHDN, FVKESK. CDR3 nucleotides: TGTGCCAGCAGCCAAGTGGGCTCGGGGGTTACCCCTCGCGAGCAGTACTTC. Encoded protein: CASSQVGSGVTPREQYF. Supplemented by reference TRBV14 and TRBJ2-7, the full variable domain reads EAGVTQFPSHSVIEKGQTVTLRCDPISGHDNLYWYRRVMGKEIKFLLHFVKESKQDESGMPNNRFLAERTGGTYSTLKVQPAELEDSGVYFCASSQVGSGVTPREQYFGPGTRLTVT.

This clone appeared a single time. The gene calls are TRBV5-1 and TRBJ1-1, with 7 nucleotides matching TRBD1. CDR1 is SGHRS and CDR2 is YFSETQ in the germline V gene. V gave up 0 bases and J gave up 4 bases; unmatched junction bases: 6. The CDR3 length is 15 residues. This CDR3 reads CASSLAGQVGTEAFF. The CDR3 DNA reads TGCGCCAGCAGCTTGGCCGGACAGGTCGGCACTGAAGCTTTCTTT.